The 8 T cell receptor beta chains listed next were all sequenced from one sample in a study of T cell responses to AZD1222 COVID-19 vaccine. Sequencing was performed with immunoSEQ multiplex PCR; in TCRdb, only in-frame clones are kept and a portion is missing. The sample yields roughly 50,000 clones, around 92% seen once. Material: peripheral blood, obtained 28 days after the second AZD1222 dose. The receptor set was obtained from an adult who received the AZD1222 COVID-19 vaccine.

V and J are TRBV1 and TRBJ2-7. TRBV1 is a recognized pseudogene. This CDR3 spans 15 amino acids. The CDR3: CTSSHDEICAYEQYF. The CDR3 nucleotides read TGCACCAGCAGCCACGACGAGATCTGCGCCTACGAGCAGTACTTC.

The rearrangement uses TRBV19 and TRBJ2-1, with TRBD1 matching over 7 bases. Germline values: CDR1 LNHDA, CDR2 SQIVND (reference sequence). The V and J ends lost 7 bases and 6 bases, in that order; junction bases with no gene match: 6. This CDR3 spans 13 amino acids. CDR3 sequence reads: CASIDRVGNEQFF. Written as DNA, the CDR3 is TGTGCCAGTATTGACAGGGTCGGCAATGAGCAGTTCTTC.

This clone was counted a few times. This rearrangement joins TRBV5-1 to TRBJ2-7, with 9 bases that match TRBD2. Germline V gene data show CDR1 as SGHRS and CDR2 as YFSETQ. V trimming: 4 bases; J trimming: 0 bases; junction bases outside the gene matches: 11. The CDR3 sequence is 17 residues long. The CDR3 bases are TGCGCCAGCAGCCCGGCTAGCGGGAACAGACCCTCCTACGAGCAGTACTTC. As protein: CASSPASGNRPSYEQYF.

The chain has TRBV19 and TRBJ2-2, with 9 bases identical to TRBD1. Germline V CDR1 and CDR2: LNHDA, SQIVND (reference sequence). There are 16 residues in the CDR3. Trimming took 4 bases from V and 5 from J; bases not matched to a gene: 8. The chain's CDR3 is CASSRQGQGFTGELFF. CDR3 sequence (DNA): TGTGCCAGTAGTAGACAAGGACAGGGGTTTACCGGGGAGCTGTTTTTT. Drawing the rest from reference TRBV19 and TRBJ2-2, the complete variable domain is DGGITQSPKYLFRKEGQNVTLSCEQNLNHDAMYWYRQDPGQGLRLIYYSQIVNDFQKGDIAEGYSVSREKKESFPLTVTSAQKNPTAFYLCASSRQGQGFTGELFFGEGSRLTVL.

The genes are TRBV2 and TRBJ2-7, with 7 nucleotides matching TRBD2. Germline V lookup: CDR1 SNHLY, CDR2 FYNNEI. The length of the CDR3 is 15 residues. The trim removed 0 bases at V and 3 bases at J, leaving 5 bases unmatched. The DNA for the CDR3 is TGTGCCAGCAGTGAAGCGCCGTCGGGAGGCTACGAGCAGTACTTC. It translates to CASSEAPSGGYEQYF.

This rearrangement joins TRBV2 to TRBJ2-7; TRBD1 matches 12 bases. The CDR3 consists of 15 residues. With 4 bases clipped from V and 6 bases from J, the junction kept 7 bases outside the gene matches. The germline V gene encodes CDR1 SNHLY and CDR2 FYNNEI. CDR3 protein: CASSGVGQGAVEQYF. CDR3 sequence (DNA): TGTGCCAGCAGTGGAGTGGGACAGGGGGCGGTCGAGCAGTACTTC.

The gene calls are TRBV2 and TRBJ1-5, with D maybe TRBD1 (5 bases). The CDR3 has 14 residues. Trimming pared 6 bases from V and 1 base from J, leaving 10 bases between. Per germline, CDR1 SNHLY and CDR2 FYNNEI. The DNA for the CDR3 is TGTGCCAGCAGAGGACAACTCAGCAATCAGCCCCAGCATTTT. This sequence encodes CASRGQLSNQPQHF.

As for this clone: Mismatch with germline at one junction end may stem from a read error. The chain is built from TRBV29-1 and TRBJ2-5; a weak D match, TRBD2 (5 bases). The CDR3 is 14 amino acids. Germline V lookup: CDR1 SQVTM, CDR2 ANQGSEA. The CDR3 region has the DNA TGTAGCGTTGAAGCGGCACAGATCTCTGAGGGCCAGTACTTC. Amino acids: CSVEAAQISEGQYF.